The clone carrying this TCR beta chain is termed medium-sized. Its antigen remains unidentified. The protocol was immunoSEQ multiplex PCR, while the TCRdb copy is restricted to in-frame clones and leaves out a portion. Of 85,000 to 90,000 clones in the sample, roughly four fifths were seen once. These data are taken from a study of graft-versus-host responses after intestinal transplantation. Overall study results and limits: Present in recipient marrow, GvH clones included some that appeared first in ileum or blood. Association was observed between peak circulating GvH clone levels and early post-transplant HvG declines.

The germline V gene encodes CDR1 SGHAT and CDR2 FQDESV (reference sequence). Trimming pared 1 base from V and 3 bases from J, leaving 9 bases between. The CDR3 length is 14 residues. This TCR derives from a human donor who received an intestinal transplant. The chain has TRBV11-1 and TRBJ1-1, with D possibly being TRBD1 (6 bases). Specimen: unstimulated CD8+ T cells sorted from spleen or lymph node cells, collected before intestinal transplant. DNA of the CDR3: TGTGCCAGCAGCTTAGGGACAGCTTACACTGAAGCTTTCTTT. It codes for CASSLGTAYTEAFF.